The 30 T cell receptor beta chains listed next were all sequenced from one sample in a study of technical replicates of blood from a few donors. TCRdb keeps only in-frame clones here, not all; method: immunoSEQ multiplex PCR. Of tens of thousands of clones listed, around 94% were seen once; the top ten hold about 0.23%. The specimen was T cells isolated from PBMCs. The source of these receptors is a human donor in good health.

The chain carries TRBV19 and TRBJ2-7; TRBD1 matches 8 bases. CDR3 size: 12 residues. Germline CDR1 is LNHDA and CDR2 is SQIVND (reference sequence). V shed 10 bases and J 5 bases; nucleotides not matched to a gene: 7. The CDR3 here is CATRQGANEQYF. The CDR3 DNA reads TGTGCCACCAGGCAGGGGGCGAACGAGCAGTACTTC. Full variable domain (rest looked up from reference TRBV19 and TRBJ2-7): DGGITQSPKYLFRKEGQNVTLSCEQNLNHDAMYWYRQDPGQGLRLIYYSQIVNDFQKGDIAEGYSVSREKKESFPLTVTSAQKNPTAFYLCATRQGANEQYFGPGTRLTVT.

The chain employs TRBV29-1 and TRBJ2-7; TRBD2 matches at 10 bases. Per germline, CDR1 SQVTM and CDR2 ANQGSEA. The length of the CDR3 is 17 residues. V shed 1 base, J shed 4 bases, and the junction held 13 bases outside the gene matches. The CDR3 region is CSVEGSRAGGLGYEQYF. The CDR3 nucleotides are TGCAGCGTTGAAGGTAGTAGAGCGGGAGGGCTTGGGTACGAGCAGTACTTC.

The chain employs TRBV6-5 and TRBJ2-3, with TRBD1 matching over 11 bases. The CDR3 covers 16 residues. Germline CDR1 and CDR2: MNHEY and SVGAGI. V trimming: 2 bases; J trimming: 4 bases; junction bases outside the gene matches: 5. The CDR3 loop is CASSYGTGGFPDTQYF. In nucleotides, the CDR3 is TGTGCCAGCAGTTACGGGACAGGGGGTTTTCCAGATACGCAGTATTTT.

The rearrangement joins TRBV27 to TRBJ1-4, with TRBD1 identical over 7 bases. The CDR3 has 14 residues. The trim removed 4 bases at V and 8 bases at J, leaving 7 bases unmatched. Germline CDR1 reads MNHEY; CDR2 reads SMNVEV (reference sequence). The CDR3 spells CASSSQGRVEKLFF. The CDR3 region has the DNA TGTGCCAGCAGTTCACAGGGGCGGGTAGAAAAACTGTTTTTT. Together with reference TRBV27 and TRBJ1-4, the CDR3 gives the full variable domain: EAQVTQNPRYLITVTGKKLTVTCSQNMNHEYMSWYRQDPGLGLRQIYYSMNVEVTDKGDVPEGYKVSRKEKRNFPLILESPSPNQTSLYFCASSSQGRVEKLFFGSGTQLSVL.

V gene TRBV6-5 combines with J gene TRBJ2-3; D unclear. This CDR3 is 12 amino acids long. With 4 bases removed from V and 2 bases from J, the gap between germline ends came to 4 bases. The V gene's germline CDR1 is MNHEY and CDR2 SVGAGI. The chain's CDR3 is CASSSSTDTQYF. The DNA of the CDR3 is TGTGCCAGCAGTTCTTCCACAGATACGCAGTATTTT.

V usage is TRBV19 and J usage is TRBJ1-5; TRBD1 is a possible D gene (5 bases). The CDR3 length is 15 residues. In germline, CDR1 is LNHDA, CDR2 SQIVND (reference sequence). Trimming left V 2 bases short and J 0 bases short, with 8 bases between. The CDR3 loop reads CASSIQGYSNQPQHF. DNA of the CDR3: TGTGCCAGTAGTATACAGGGTTATAGCAATCAGCCCCAGCATTTT.

In nucleotides, the CDR3 is TGCAGTGTTGAAAAGCGAAATGAGCAGTTCTTC. As protein: CSVEKRNEQFF. V gene TRBV20-1 combines with J gene TRBJ2-1; D uncertain. The V gene lost 7 bases and the J gene lost 7 bases, with 11 bases spanning the gap. The CDR3 loop spans 11 amino acids. The germline CDR1 and CDR2 sequences are DFQATT and SNEGSKA (reference sequence).

The V gene is TRBV18, the J gene TRBJ1-4, with 7 bases that match TRBD1. CDR3 length: 15 residues. The germline gives CDR1 KGHSH, CDR2 LQKENI. Trimming took 3 bases from V and 4 from J; bases not matched to a gene: 5. The CDR3 protein is CASSPMGQLNEKLFF. CDR3 DNA: TGTGCCAGCTCACCGATGGGACAGCTTAATGAAAAACTGTTTTTT.

This clone was observed once. This rearrangement joins TRBV6-1 to TRBJ1-4; D may be TRBD1 (6 bases). With 7 bases removed from V and 4 bases from J, the gap between germline ends came to 16 bases. The CDR3 consists of 15 residues. Germline CDR1 and CDR2: MNHNS and SASEGT. The CDR3 loop is CASIFKGHGNEKLFF. In DNA, the CDR3 is TGTGCCAGCATTTTTAAGGGACACGGTAATGAAAAACTGTTTTTT.

V and J are TRBV13 and TRBJ1-6, with TRBD1 matching 10 bases. V shed 5 bases, J shed 9 bases, and the junction held 10 bases outside the gene matches. This CDR3 is 16 amino acids long. Germline V gene data show CDR1 as PRHDT and CDR2 as FYEKMQ (reference sequence). The CDR3 reads CASSPLGTGEISPLHF. The CDR3 DNA sequence: TGTGCCAGCAGCCCACTTGGGACAGGGGAAATTTCACCCCTCCACTTT.

There are a few counts of this clone. The rearrangement joins TRBV11-2 to TRBJ2-1; 13 bases agree with TRBD2. Trimming took 7 bases from V and 12 from J; bases not matched to a gene: 12. CDR1 is SGHAT, CDR2 FQNNGV, per germline. The CDR3 covers 15 residues. The CDR3 loop is CASTEGLAGLPSQFF. CDR3 coding DNA: TGTGCCAGCACCGAGGGACTAGCGGGATTGCCCTCGCAGTTCTTC.

The V and J genes are TRBV7-8 and TRBJ1-2, with D maybe TRBD1 (5 bases). The V end lost 5 bases, the J end lost 1 base, and 20 bases lay between the germline ends. The CDR3 is made up of 17 amino acids. CDR1 is SGHVS and CDR2 is FQNEAQ in the germline V gene. The CDR3 here is CASSPGRAPSINYGYTF. CDR3 in DNA: TGTGCCAGCAGCCCAGGGAGGGCGCCGTCCATTAACTATGGCTACACCTTC. Filled out from reference TRBV7-8 and TRBJ1-2, the complete variable domain reads GAGVSQSPRYKVAKRGQDVALRCDPISGHVSLFWYQQALGQGPEFLTYFQNEAQLDKSGLPSDRFFAERPEGSVSTLKIQRTQQEDSAVYLCASSPGRAPSINYGYTFGSGTRLTVV.

V and J are TRBV11-3 and TRBJ1-1; D gene unclear. Looked up from germline, CDR1 is SGHNT and CDR2 is YENEEA. The V and J ends lost 6 bases and 2 bases respectively, with 7 bases between them. The CDR3 covers 12 residues. CDR3 coding DNA: TGTGCCAGCAGTCCAAAAAACACTGAAGCTTTCTTT. Protein product: CASSPKNTEAFF.

CDR3 in amino acids: CASSLEPSSYNEQFF. The DNA of the CDR3 is TGCGCCAGCAGCTTGGAACCTAGCTCCTACAATGAGCAGTTCTTC. The gene calls are TRBV5-1 and TRBJ2-1; unclear D gene. This CDR3 spans 15 amino acids. Per the germline V gene, CDR1 is SGHRS and CDR2 is YFSETQ. V was shortened by 0 bases and J by 0 bases, with 7 bases between the two germline ends.

This chain joins TRBV19 and TRBJ2-1; 8 bases align to TRBD1. With V trimmed by 4 bases and J by 5 bases, 7 bases remained unmatched. This CDR3 has 15 residues. Germline loops: CDR1 LNHDA, CDR2 SQIVND (reference sequence). The CDR3 spells CASSRLDRDNNEQFF. Written as DNA, the CDR3 is TGTGCCAGTAGTAGACTGGACAGGGATAACAATGAGCAGTTCTTC.

For the CDR3, the DNA is TGCGCCAGCAGCTTGTGGCAGGGGAGTTCCTACGAGCAGTACTTC. It translates to CASSLWQGSSYEQYF. The gene calls are TRBV5-1 and TRBJ2-7, with a possible D match to TRBD1 (6 bases). This CDR3 region has 15 residues. CDR1 and CDR2 from the germline V gene are SGHRS and YFSETQ. V was clipped by 1 base and J by 1 base, with 12 bases between them.

The sample holds one count of this clone. V usage is TRBV15 and J usage is TRBJ2-1; D is uncertain. Trimming stripped 0 bases from V and 5 bases from J, with 14 bases between. CDR3 length: 16 residues. The V gene's germline CDR1 is LNHNV and CDR2 YYDKDF (reference sequence). This CDR3 reads CATSRDPSSPDNEQFF. The CDR3 bases are TGTGCCACCAGCAGAGACCCGTCTAGTCCCGACAATGAGCAGTTCTTC. The full variable domain, completed using reference TRBV15 and TRBJ2-1, is DAMVIQNPRYQVTQFGKPVTLSCSQTLNHNVMYWYQQKSSQAPKLLFHYYDKDFNNEADTPDNFQSRRPNTSFCFLDIRSPGLGDTAMYLCATSRDPSSPDNEQFFGPGTRLTVL.

The chain combines TRBV4-1 with TRBJ2-7, with 9 bases that match TRBD1. V shed 4 bases and J 2 bases; nucleotides not matched to a gene: 6. Germline loops: CDR1 MGHRA, CDR2 YSYEKL. The CDR3 sequence is 15 residues long. The CDR3 sequence: CASSPTGTGTYEQYF. DNA for the CDR3: TGCGCCAGCAGCCCTACCGGGACAGGGACCTACGAGCAGTACTTC.

The chain has TRBV19 and TRBJ1-5, with D tentatively TRBD1 (6 bases). The CDR3 totals 14 residues. Trimming took 7 bases from V and 5 from J, leaving 15 bases between them. The germline V gene has CDR1 LNHDA and CDR2 SQIVND (reference sequence). CDR3 region: CASNPTGSYQPQHF. The CDR3 bases are TGTGCCAGTAACCCAACAGGGTCGTATCAGCCCCAGCATTTT.

V and J are TRBV6-1 and TRBJ2-7; D unresolved. CDR1 and CDR2 from the germline V gene are MNHNS and SASEGT. Deletions cut 2 bases from V and 2 bases from J, with 13 bases between. The CDR3 covers 15 residues. The CDR3 reads CASSEFSVSPYEQYF. The DNA of the CDR3 is TGTGCCAGCAGTGAATTCAGTGTGTCGCCCTACGAGCAGTACTTC.

This sequence joins TRBV6-1 and TRBJ2-6, with D perhaps TRBD1 (6 bases). V lost 2 bases, J lost 4 bases, and 9 bases lay in between. Germline lookup yields CDR1 MNHNS and CDR2 SASEGT. The CDR3 runs to 15 residues. The CDR3 coding sequence is TGTGCCAGCAGTGAAAGGGGGTCCGGGGCCAACGTCCTGACTTTC. Protein: CASSERGSGANVLTF.

CDR3 amino acids: CASTGRLAGITDTQYF. Here the CDR3 DNA reads TGTGCCAGCACCGGACGACTAGCGGGGATCACAGATACGCAGTATTTT. V gene TRBV2 combines with J gene TRBJ2-3, with TRBD2 matching 11 bases. The germline V gene encodes CDR1 SNHLY and CDR2 FYNNEI. The CDR3 spans 16 residues. With 7 bases clipped from V and 2 bases from J, the junction kept 8 bases outside the gene matches.

The chain uses TRBV10-1 and TRBJ1-5; D is undetermined. Germline lookup yields CDR1 WNHNN and CDR2 SYGVQD (reference sequence). V was clipped by 6 bases and J by 5 bases, with 11 bases between them. This CDR3 has 13 residues. The CDR3 spells CASSRHHDQPQHF. Here the CDR3 DNA reads TGCGCCAGCAGCCGACATCACGATCAGCCCCAGCATTTT.

The V and J genes are TRBV28 and TRBJ2-2, with TRBD1 matching over 7 bases. V shed 8 bases, J shed 1 base, and the junction held 4 bases outside the gene matches. Germline V lookup: CDR1 MDHEN, CDR2 SYDVKM. The CDR3 loop spans 14 amino acids. CDR3 DNA sequence: TGTGCCAGCCTTGGGGACAGGAACACCGGGGAGCTGTTTTTT. Its translation: CASLGDRNTGELFF.

This sequence joins TRBV7-2 and TRBJ1-2; D unclear. The CDR3 covers 14 residues. Germline CDR1 SGHTA, CDR2 FQGNSA. V was pared by 7 bases and J by 5 bases, with 17 bases between. The CDR3 here is CASKASITDYGYTF. CDR3 nucleotides: TGTGCCAGCAAAGCTTCTATAACAGATTATGGCTACACCTTC.

The CDR3 DNA sequence: TGTGCCAGCAGCTTAACAGAAGATACGCAGTATTTT. It is translated as CASSLTEDTQYF. The genes are TRBV13 and TRBJ2-3; the D is unclear. The V end was cut by 2 bases, the J end by 5 bases, with 5 bases between. The CDR3 loop spans 12 amino acids. Germline loops: CDR1 PRHDT, CDR2 FYEKMQ (reference sequence).

The chain joins TRBV5-5 to TRBJ1-3; no firm D call. The CDR3 is made up of 17 amino acids. Germline V lookup: CDR1 SGHKS, CDR2 YYEKEE (reference sequence). The V end was cut by 2 bases, the J end by 5 bases, with 20 bases between. CDR3 DNA: TGTGCCAGCAGCTTCGGTCGGGGAGCTAGTCTTAGAAACACCATATATTTT. Protein product: CASSFGRGASLRNTIYF.

V usage is TRBV19 and J usage is TRBJ2-7; 8 nucleotides align to TRBD1. Germline V CDR1 and CDR2: LNHDA, SQIVND (reference sequence). The CDR3 consists of 17 residues. J was trimmed by 6 bases and V by 6 bases; bases with no gene match: 19. The CDR3 loop reads CASSPTLPGTGLSEQYF. The CDR3, as DNA: TGTGCCAGTAGCCCCACCCTCCCCGGGACAGGTTTATCCGAGCAGTACTTC.

J is TRBJ1-2 and V is TRBV10-3; TRBD1 is a possible D gene (6 bases). Germline V gene data show CDR1 as ENHRY and CDR2 as SYGVKD. The CDR3 spans 14 residues. With 2 bases removed from V and 6 bases from J, the gap between germline ends came to 13 bases. CDR3 in DNA: TGTGCCATCAGTGAGGCTGGCAGGGGAAATGGCTACACCTTC. This codes for CAISEAGRGNGYTF.

The chain couples TRBV5-1 to TRBJ2-7, with a tentative D call TRBD2 (6 bases). The CDR3 runs 15 residues. CDR1 SGHRS and CDR2 YFSETQ come from the germline V gene. V was cut by 0 bases and J by 3 bases, with 13 bases left in between. CDR3 in amino acids: CASSLDSGGLYEQYF. The CDR3 coding sequence is TGCGCCAGCAGCTTGGATAGCGGAGGACTCTACGAGCAGTACTTC. The variable domain in full, completed from reference TRBV5-1 and TRBJ2-7, reads KAGVTQTPRYLIKTRGQQVTLSCSPISGHRSVSWYQQTPGQGLQFLFEYFSETQRNKGNFPGRFSGRQFSNSRSEMNVSTLELGDSALYLCASSLDSGGLYEQYFGPGTRLTVT.